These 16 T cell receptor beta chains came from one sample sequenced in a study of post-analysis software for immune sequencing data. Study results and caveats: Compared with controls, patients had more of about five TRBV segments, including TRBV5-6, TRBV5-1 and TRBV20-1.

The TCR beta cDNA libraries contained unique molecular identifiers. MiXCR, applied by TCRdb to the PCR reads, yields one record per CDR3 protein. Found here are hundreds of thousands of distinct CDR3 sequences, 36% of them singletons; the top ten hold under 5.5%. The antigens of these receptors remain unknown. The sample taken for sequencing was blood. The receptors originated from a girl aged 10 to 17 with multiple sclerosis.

The CDR3 bases are TGTGCCAGCAGCTTGTGGGGAGAGGGGTACAATGAGCAGTTCTTC. It translates to CASSLWGEGYNEQFF. The chain combines TRBV5-6 with TRBJ2-1, with D perhaps matching TRBD1 or TRBD2 (5 bases each). V shed 1 base and J shed 4 bases, with 12 bases lying between them. Germline CDR1 SGHDT, CDR2 YYEEEE. CDR3 size: 15 residues.

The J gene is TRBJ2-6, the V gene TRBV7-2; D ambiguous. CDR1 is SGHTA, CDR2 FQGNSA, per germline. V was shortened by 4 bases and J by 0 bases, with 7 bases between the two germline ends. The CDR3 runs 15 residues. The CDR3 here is CASSSQLSGANVLTF. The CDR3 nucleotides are TGTGCCAGCAGCTCACAGCTCTCTGGGGCCAACGTCCTGACTTTC.

The CDR3 DNA follows: TGTGCCAGCAGTCCCTCGGGGGGGAGCTCTGGAAACACCATATATTTT. Translating it yields CASSPSGGSSGNTIYF. This rearrangement joins TRBV28 to TRBJ1-3; D possibly corresponds to TRBD1 (5 bases). The germline V gene encodes CDR1 MDHEN and CDR2 SYDVKM. This CDR3 spans 16 amino acids. V lost 5 bases, J lost 0 bases, and 14 bases lay in between.

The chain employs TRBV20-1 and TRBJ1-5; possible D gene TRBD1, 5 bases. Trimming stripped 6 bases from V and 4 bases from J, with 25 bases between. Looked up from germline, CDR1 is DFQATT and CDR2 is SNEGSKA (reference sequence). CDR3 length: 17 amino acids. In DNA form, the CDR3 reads TGCAGTGCCAATAGAATAGGCCCCGGGACGGAGAATCAGCCCCAGCATTTT. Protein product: CSANRIGPGTENQPQHF.

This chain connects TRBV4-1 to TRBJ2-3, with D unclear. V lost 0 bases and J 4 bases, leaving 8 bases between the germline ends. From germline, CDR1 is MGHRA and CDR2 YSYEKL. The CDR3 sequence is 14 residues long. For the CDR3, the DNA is TGCGCCAGCAGCCAAGAACGTATGGCAGATACGCAGTATTTT. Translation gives CASSQERMADTQYF.

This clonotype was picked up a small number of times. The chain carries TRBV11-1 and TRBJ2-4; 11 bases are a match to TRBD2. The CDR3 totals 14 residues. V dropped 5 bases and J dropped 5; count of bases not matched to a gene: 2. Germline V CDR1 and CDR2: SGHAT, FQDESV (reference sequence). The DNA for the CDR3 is TGTGCCAGCAGCCTGGGACTAGCGGAAAACATTCAGTACTTC. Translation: CASSLGLAENIQYF. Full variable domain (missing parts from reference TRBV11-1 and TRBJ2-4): EAEVAQSPRYKITEKSQAVAFWCDPISGHATLYWYRQILGQGPELLVQFQDESVVDDSQLPKDRFSAERLKGVDSTLKIQPAELGDSAMYLCASSLGLAENIQYFGAGTRLSVL.

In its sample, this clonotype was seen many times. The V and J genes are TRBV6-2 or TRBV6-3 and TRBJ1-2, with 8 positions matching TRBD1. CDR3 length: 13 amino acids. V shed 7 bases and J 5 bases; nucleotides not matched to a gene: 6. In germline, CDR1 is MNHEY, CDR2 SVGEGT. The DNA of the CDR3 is TGTGCCAGCACGAGGCAGGGGGCGTATGGCTACACCTTC. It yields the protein CASTRQGAYGYTF.

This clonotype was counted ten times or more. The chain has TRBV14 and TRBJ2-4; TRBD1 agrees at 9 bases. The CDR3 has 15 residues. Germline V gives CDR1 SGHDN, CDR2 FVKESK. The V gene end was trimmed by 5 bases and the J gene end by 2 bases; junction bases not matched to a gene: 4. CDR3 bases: TGTGCCAGCAGCTCACAGGGGGCGCCCAAAAACATTCAGTACTTC. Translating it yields CASSSQGAPKNIQYF. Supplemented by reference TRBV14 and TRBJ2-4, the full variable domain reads EAGVTQFPSHSVIEKGQTVTLRCDPISGHDNLYWYRRVMGKEIKFLLHFVKESKQDESGMPNNRFLAERTGGTYSTLKVQPAELEDSGVYFCASSSQGAPKNIQYFGAGTRLSVL.

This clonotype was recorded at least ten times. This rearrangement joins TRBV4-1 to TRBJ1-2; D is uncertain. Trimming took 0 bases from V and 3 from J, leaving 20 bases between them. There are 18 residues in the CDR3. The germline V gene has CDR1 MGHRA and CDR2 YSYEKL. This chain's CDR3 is CASSQDPRSAGGYYGYTF. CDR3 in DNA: TGCGCCAGCAGCCAAGATCCAAGATCCGCGGGAGGGTACTATGGCTACACCTTC.

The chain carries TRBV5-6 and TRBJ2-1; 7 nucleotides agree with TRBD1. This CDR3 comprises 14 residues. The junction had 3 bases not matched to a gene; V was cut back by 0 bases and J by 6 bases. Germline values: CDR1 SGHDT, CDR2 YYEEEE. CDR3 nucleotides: TGTGCCAGCAGCTTGGAAGCAGGGGGCAATGAGCAGTTCTTC. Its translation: CASSLEAGGNEQFF.

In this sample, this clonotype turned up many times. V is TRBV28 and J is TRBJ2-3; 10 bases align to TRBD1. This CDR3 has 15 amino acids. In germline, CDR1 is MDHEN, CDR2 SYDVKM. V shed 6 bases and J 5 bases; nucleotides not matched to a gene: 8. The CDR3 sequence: CASRGDRGYEDTQYF. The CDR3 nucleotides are TGTGCCAGCAGGGGGGACAGGGGATACGAAGATACGCAGTATTTT. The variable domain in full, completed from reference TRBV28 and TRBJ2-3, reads DVKVTQSSRYLVKRTGEKVFLECVQDMDHENMFWYRQDPGLGLRLIYFSYDVKMKEKGDIPEGYSVSREKKERFSLILESASTNQTSMYLCASRGDRGYEDTQYFGPGTRLTVL.

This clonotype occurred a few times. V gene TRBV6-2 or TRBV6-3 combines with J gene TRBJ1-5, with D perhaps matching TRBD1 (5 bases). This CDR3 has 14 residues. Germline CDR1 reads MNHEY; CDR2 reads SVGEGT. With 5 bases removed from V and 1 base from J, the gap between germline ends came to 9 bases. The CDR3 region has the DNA TGTGCCAGCAGTCACCGACAGAGCAATCAGCCCCAGCATTTT. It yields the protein CASSHRQSNQPQHF.

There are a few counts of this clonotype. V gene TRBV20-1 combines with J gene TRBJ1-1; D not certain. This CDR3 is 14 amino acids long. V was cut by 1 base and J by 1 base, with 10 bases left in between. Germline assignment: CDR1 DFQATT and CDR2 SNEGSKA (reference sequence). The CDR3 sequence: CSARVHTSNTEAFF. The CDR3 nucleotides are TGCAGTGCTAGAGTTCACACCTCGAACACTGAAGCTTTCTTT.

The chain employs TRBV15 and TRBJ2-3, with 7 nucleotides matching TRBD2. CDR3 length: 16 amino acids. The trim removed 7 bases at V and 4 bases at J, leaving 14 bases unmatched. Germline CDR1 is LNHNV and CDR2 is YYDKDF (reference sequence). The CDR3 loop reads CATNGRTSGVSDTQYF. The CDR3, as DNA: TGTGCCACCAACGGACGGACTAGTGGCGTGTCAGATACGCAGTATTTT.

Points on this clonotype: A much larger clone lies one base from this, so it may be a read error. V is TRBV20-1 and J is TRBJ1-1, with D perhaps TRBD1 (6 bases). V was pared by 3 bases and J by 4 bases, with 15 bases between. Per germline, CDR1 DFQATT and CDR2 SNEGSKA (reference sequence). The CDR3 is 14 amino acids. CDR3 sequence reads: CSARRGAGPTEAFF. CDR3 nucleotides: TGCAGTGCTAGGCGGGGGGCTGGACCCACTGAAGCTTTCTTT.

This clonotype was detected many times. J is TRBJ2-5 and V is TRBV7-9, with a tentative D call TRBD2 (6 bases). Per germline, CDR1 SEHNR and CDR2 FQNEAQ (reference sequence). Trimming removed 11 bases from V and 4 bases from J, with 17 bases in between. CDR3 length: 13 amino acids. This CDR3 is CAAERGGRETQYF. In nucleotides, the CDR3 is TGTGCCGCCGAAAGGGGAGGTCGAGAGACCCAGTACTTC. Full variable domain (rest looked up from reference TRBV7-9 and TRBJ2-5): DTGVSQNPRHKITKRGQNVTFRCDPISEHNRLYWYRQTLGQGPEFLTYFQNEAQLEKSRLLSDRFSAERPKGSFSTLEIQRTEQGDSAMYLCAAERGGRETQYFGPGTRLLVL.